This T cell receptor beta chain came from a study of T cell responses to AZD1222 COVID-19 vaccine. General study findings and limits: Among AZD1222 vaccinees, only 6 or 7 were seropositive at baseline.

Clones were read by immunoSEQ multiplex PCR, and TCRdb kept only the in-frame ones, dropping some. Of about 120,000 clones listed, 80% to 90% were seen once; the top ten hold 9.4%. About this clone itself: What it recognizes is unknown.

The sample here was peripheral blood, taken on day 0 of AZD1222 vaccination. The clonotype originates from an adult in good health.

The DNA for the CDR3 is TGTGCCAGCAGTCCCGGGAGGGCCCTGGGGGATACGCAGTATTTT. Amino acids: CASSPGRALGDTQYF. V is TRBV6-2 or TRBV6-3 and J is TRBJ2-3; 8 bases align to TRBD2. The germline V gene has CDR1 MNHEY and CDR2 SVGEGT. The CDR3 is made up of 15 amino acids. The junction had 10 bases not matched to a gene; V was cut back by 5 bases and J by 6 bases.